This T cell receptor beta chain was sequenced for a study of Tregs in tolerant kidney transplant recipients. Across the study: Recipients received nonmyeloablative bone marrow transplants from related graft donors, with transient mixed chimerism. Study-level points and caveats: The most relevant donor-specific Treg TCRbeta repertoire apparently came from expansion with activated donor B cells. Findings come from small patient numbers and require larger validation.

Thawed PBMCs were FACS-sorted into unstimulated CD4+CD25+CD127- regulatory T cells, CD4+CD25- non-regulatory cells, CD4 and CD8 cells. The assay was immunoSEQ multiplex PCR, and TCRdb's table has in-frame clones only and misses some. The sample yields some 15,000 clones, around 77% seen once. This CDR3 spans 15 amino acids. Germline V gene lookup returns CDR1 KGHSH and CDR2 LQKENI. V was trimmed by 4 bases and J by 1 base, leaving 13 bases between them. About this clone itself: Its specificity is unknown.

The origin of this receptor is a human donor who received a combined kidney and bone marrow transplant. The chain recombines TRBV18 with TRBJ2-5; D possibly corresponds to TRBD1 (6 bases). Sequenced material: Tregs from blood, taken before the transplant. CDR3 loop: CASSLGQSIQETQYF. The CDR3 region has the DNA TGTGCCAGCTCACTAGGACAGTCTATCCAAGAGACCCAGTACTTC.